Each of the 10 T cell receptor beta chains below was sequenced from the same sample in a study of blood T cell repertoires in COVID-19. Assay: immunoSEQ multiplex PCR; the TCRdb copy retains only in-frame clones and omits some. The table records some 200,000 clones, approximately 83% of them present only once. The sequencing input was PBMCs or T cells enriched from blood (not recorded which). Every receptor here comes from a woman aged 45-65 years who had been exposed to COVID-19.

The chain recombines TRBV5-1 with TRBJ1-1; D unclear. Trimming shortened V by 5 bases and J by 1 base, and 18 bases separated the two germline ends. Per the germline V gene, CDR1 is SGHRS and CDR2 is YFSETQ. This CDR3 comprises 16 residues. The CDR3 sequence: CASSFDPIASNTEAFF. The DNA for the CDR3 is TGCGCCAGCAGTTTCGACCCGATAGCTTCGAACACTGAAGCTTTCTTT.

The genes are TRBV5-8 and TRBJ1-3; D uncertain. This CDR3 is built from 14 residues. V was cut by 4 bases and J by 0 bases, with 8 bases left in between. Germline V lookup: CDR1 SGHTS, CDR2 YDEGEE. CDR3 sequence (DNA): TGTGCCAGCAGCCCCTCACTCTCTGGAAACACCATATATTTT. Its translation: CASSPSLSGNTIYF.

DNA for the CDR3: TGTGCCAGCAGCCAACACGGACAGGGCCTATACGAGCAGTACTTC. The encoded protein is CASSQHGQGLYEQYF. V is TRBV3-1 (or the pseudogene TRBV3-2) and J is TRBJ2-7, with 8 bases aligning to TRBD1. V was pared by 2 bases and J by 4 bases, with 7 bases of the junction left unmatched. The germline gives CDR1 LGHDT, CDR2 YNNKEL (reference sequence). CDR3 length: 15 residues.

This rearrangement joins TRBV28 to TRBJ1-4; D perhaps matches TRBD1 (5 bases). V lost 5 bases and J lost 8, with 15 bases in between. The CDR3 extends over 14 amino acids. Germline lookup yields CDR1 MDHEN and CDR2 SYDVKM. The CDR3 is CASSPAGGREKLFF. For the CDR3, the DNA is TGTGCCAGCAGTCCCGCGGGGGGGAGGGAAAAACTGTTTTTT.

This sequence joins TRBV30 and TRBJ2-3; 8 bases align to TRBD1. V lost 2 bases and J lost 2; bases outside the gene matches: 9. CDR1 and CDR2 from the germline V gene are GTSNPN and SVGIG (reference sequence). This CDR3 has 16 residues. The CDR3 loop reads CAWSPQGARVTDTQYF. In DNA, the CDR3 is TGTGCCTGGAGTCCTCAGGGGGCCCGGGTCACAGATACGCAGTATTTT.

This clone was detected a few times. J is TRBJ2-3 and V is TRBV7-9; 8 bases agree with TRBD1. The V segment lost 5 bases and the J segment 4 bases; nucleotides outside the gene matches: 8. This CDR3 region has 15 residues. Per germline, CDR1 SEHNR and CDR2 FQNEAQ (reference sequence). The CDR3 spells CASSPLGTGPDTQYF. In DNA form, the CDR3 reads TGTGCCAGCAGCCCCCTCGGGACAGGCCCAGATACGCAGTATTTT.

V usage is TRBV5-6 and J usage is TRBJ1-2, with no clear D. The CDR3 length is 15 residues. The V end was cut by 2 bases, the J end by 6 bases, with 17 bases between. From germline, CDR1 is SGHDT and CDR2 YYEEEE. CDR3 sequence reads: CASSLRRGIRDGYTF. CDR3 in DNA: TGTGCCAGCAGCTTAAGGCGAGGGATTCGGGATGGCTACACCTTC.

The chain recombines TRBV24-1 with TRBJ2-1; 8 nucleotides line up with TRBD2. Germline loops: CDR1 KGHDR, CDR2 SFDVKD. CDR3 size: 16 residues. The junction had 9 bases not matched to a gene; V was cut back by 4 bases and J by 5 bases. Written as DNA, the CDR3 is TGTGCCACCAGTGACCCCATGCGGGGGGTTCACAATGAGCAGTTCTTC. Translation: CATSDPMRGVHNEQFF.

This clone was recorded once. The chain couples TRBV5-6 to TRBJ1-1; TRBD1 might be the D (5 bases). The germline V gene encodes CDR1 SGHDT and CDR2 YYEEEE. The CDR3 sequence is 16 residues long. V shed 0 bases and J shed 1 base, with 13 bases lying between them. In DNA form, the CDR3 reads TGTGCCAGCAGCTTGGTGCCAGGGTCGGAGAACACTGAAGCTTTCTTT. As protein: CASSLVPGSENTEAFF.

V gene TRBV5-1 combines with J gene TRBJ2-2; possibly TRBD2 for D (5 bases). This CDR3 region has 14 residues. Germline CDR1 SGHRS, CDR2 YFSETQ. V lost 4 bases, J lost 1 base, and 8 bases lay in between. CDR3 bases: TGCGCCAGCAGCGCGGACTTGAACACCGGGGAGCTGTTTTTT. It yields the protein CASSADLNTGELFF.